These 24 T cell receptor beta chains share one sample of origin, sequenced in a study of T cell responses to AZD1222 COVID-19 vaccine. TCRdb keeps only in-frame clones here, not all; method: immunoSEQ multiplex PCR. The sample consists of some 130,000 clones, more than 90% of them appearing once. The material was peripheral blood, obtained on day 0 of AZD1222 vaccination. The origin of the receptors is an adult in good health.

This chain uses TRBV20-1 with TRBJ1-3; 9 positions match TRBD1. The CDR3 sequence is 11 residues long. Germline loops: CDR1 DFQATT, CDR2 SNEGSKA (reference sequence). CDR3 sequence reads: CRDRGGNTIYF. CDR3 bases: TGCAGAGACAGGGGGGGAAACACCATATATTTT.

The rearrangement links TRBV7-2 to TRBJ1-5, with 7 bases fitting TRBD1. The CDR3 totals 14 residues. Germline CDR1 is SGHTA and CDR2 is FQGNSA. The J segment lost 1 base and the V segment lost 4 bases, leaving 1 base of the junction unmatched. In DNA, the CDR3 is TGTGCCAGCAGCTCGACAGGGAGCAATCAGCCCCAGCATTTT. Encoded protein: CASSSTGSNQPQHF.

The V gene is TRBV6-5, the J gene TRBJ1-6; possible D gene TRBD1, 6 bases. Germline CDR1 is MNHEY and CDR2 is SVGAGI. The CDR3 spans 12 residues. V was cut by 7 bases and J by 8 bases, with 9 bases left in between. The CDR3 protein is CASIGGHSPLHF. DNA for the CDR3: TGTGCCAGCATCGGGGGGCATTCACCCCTCCACTTT.

This chain joins TRBV5-5 and TRBJ1-2, with 9 positions matching TRBD1. V shed 4 bases and J 8 bases; nucleotides not matched to a gene: 12. CDR1 is SGHKS, CDR2 YYEKEE, per germline (reference sequence). This CDR3 has 15 amino acids. CDR3 DNA sequence: TGTGCCAGCAGCCCCTTGGGACAGGGTCTTGGCGGCTACACCTTC. This codes for CASSPLGQGLGGYTF.

J is TRBJ2-7 and V is TRBV7-8, with D unclear. CDR3 size: 11 residues. Trimming pared 3 bases from V and 6 bases from J, leaving 6 bases between. The germline gives CDR1 SGHVS, CDR2 FQNEAQ. The CDR3 nucleotides are TGTGCCAGCAGCTTCACCCTCGAGCAGTACTTC. Its translation is CASSFTLEQYF.

This clone came up a few times. The J gene is TRBJ2-6, the V gene TRBV9, with no clear D. Germline V lookup: CDR1 SGDLS, CDR2 YYNGEE. This CDR3 region has 14 residues. The V end lost 1 base, the J end lost 4 bases, and 6 bases lay between the germline ends. CDR3 residues: CASSVQAGANVLTF. The CDR3 nucleotides read TGTGCCAGCAGCGTACAAGCCGGGGCCAACGTCCTGACTTTC.

This clone showed up just a few times. The V and J genes are TRBV2 and TRBJ1-2, with a tentative D call TRBD1 (5 bases). The germline gives CDR1 SNHLY, CDR2 FYNNEI. The CDR3 extends over 15 amino acids. V lost 0 bases and J 6 bases, leaving 14 bases between the germline ends. The CDR3 protein is CASSEAGLGGDGYTF. CDR3 bases: TGTGCCAGCAGTGAAGCGGGATTGGGGGGGGATGGCTACACCTTC.

The V gene is TRBV19, the J gene TRBJ2-7; no definite D call. Between the trimmed V and J ends, which lost 7 bases and 0 bases, there was a span of 10 bases. The germline gives CDR1 LNHDA, CDR2 SQIVND (reference sequence). The length of the CDR3 is 13 residues. Here the CDR3 DNA reads TGTGCCAGTATAGGAATAAACTCCTACGAGCAGTACTTC. It codes for CASIGINSYEQYF.

This chain uses TRBV7-3 with TRBJ2-6; D unresolved. There are 15 residues in the CDR3. V shed 2 bases and J shed 0 bases, with 5 bases lying between them. The germline CDR1 and CDR2 sequences are SGHTA and FQGTGA. The CDR3 reads CASSLSPSGANVLTF. The DNA for the CDR3 is TGTGCCAGCAGCTTATCCCCCTCTGGGGCCAACGTCCTGACTTTC.

The chain couples TRBV28 to TRBJ1-1; D unclear. CDR1 is MDHEN and CDR2 is SYDVKM in the germline V gene. The V end was cut by 6 bases, the J end by 2 bases, with 7 bases between. CDR3 size: 12 residues. CDR3 DNA: TGTGCCAGCAGCCGACGAAACACTGAAGCTTTCTTT. It translates to CASSRRNTEAFF.

V and J are TRBV7-2 and TRBJ2-7; 11 bases are a match to TRBD2. CDR1 and CDR2 from the germline V gene are SGHTA and FQGNSA. Trimming removed 0 bases from V and 4 bases from J; junction bases left unmatched: 2. The CDR3 sequence is 15 residues long. CDR3 loop: CASSLAPSGGYEQYF. DNA for the CDR3: TGTGCCAGCAGCTTAGCACCTAGCGGGGGGTACGAGCAGTACTTC. The full variable domain, its missing parts supplied by reference TRBV7-2 and TRBJ2-7, is GAGVSQSPSNKVTEKGKDVELRCDPISGHTALYWYRQSLGQGLEFLIYFQGNSAPDKSGLPSDRFSAERTGGSVSTLTIQRTQQEDSAVYLCASSLAPSGGYEQYFGPGTRLTVT.

The CDR3 nucleotides are TGTGCCATTGGGACAGGGAATCAGCCCCAGCATTTT. Its protein is CAIGTGNQPQHF. The chain recombines TRBV7-9 with TRBJ1-5, with 9 bases lining up with TRBD1. Per the germline V gene, CDR1 is SEHNR and CDR2 is FQNEAQ (reference sequence). V shed 10 bases, J shed 4 bases, and the junction held 2 bases outside the gene matches. The CDR3 runs 12 residues.

This rearrangement joins TRBV3-1 (or the pseudogene TRBV3-2) to TRBJ2-3; 8 bases are a match to TRBD2. Germline CDR1 LGHDT, CDR2 YNNKEL (reference sequence). This CDR3 has 17 residues. J gave up 3 bases and V 1 base, and 9 bases lay outside the gene matches. CDR3 residues: CASSQAGERGRTDTQYF. CDR3 bases: TGTGCCAGCAGCCAAGCGGGGGAGCGGGGGCGAACAGATACGCAGTATTTT.

The genes are TRBV4-2 and TRBJ2-1; D is undetermined. This CDR3 has 14 amino acids. Germline V gene lookup returns CDR1 LGHNA and CDR2 YNFKEQ. With 0 bases removed from V and 2 bases from J, the gap between germline ends came to 5 bases. DNA of the CDR3: TGTGCCAGCAGCCAAGAGGTTCCCTACAATGAGCAGTTCTTC. This gives the protein CASSQEVPYNEQFF.

The V and J genes are TRBV3-1 (or the pseudogene TRBV3-2) and TRBJ1-4, with a tentative D call TRBD1 (5 bases). The germline CDR1 and CDR2 sequences are LGHDT and YNNKEL (reference sequence). This CDR3 has 14 residues. Trimming stripped 4 bases from V and 10 bases from J, with 16 bases between. The chain's CDR3 is CASSPRDQDGKLFF. The CDR3 region has the DNA TGTGCCAGCAGCCCCCGGGACCAAGATGGAAAACTGTTTTTT.

V gene TRBV4-2 combines with J gene TRBJ1-6; D may be TRBD1 (5 bases). Germline CDR1 LGHNA, CDR2 YNFKEQ. The CDR3 extends over 16 amino acids. Trimming took 0 bases from V and 2 from J, leaving 8 bases between them. DNA for the CDR3: TGTGCCAGCAGCCAAGAAAGGGGACCCTATAATTCACCCCTCCACTTT. Residues: CASSQERGPYNSPLHF.

This chain joins TRBV18 and TRBJ2-5; D unclear. The CDR3 has 14 amino acids. CDR1 and CDR2 from the germline V gene are KGHSH and LQKENI. Trimming shortened V by 3 bases and J by 2 bases, and 10 bases separated the two germline ends. CDR3 coding DNA: TGTGCCAGCTCACCTCCAACGGAACAAGAGACCCAGTACTTC. It yields the protein CASSPPTEQETQYF.

The chain couples TRBV19 to TRBJ2-6; D remains ambiguous. The CDR3 loop spans 13 amino acids. V dropped 6 bases and J dropped 0 bases, with 3 bases sitting between them. Germline V gene sequence: CDR1 LNHDA, CDR2 SQIVND (reference sequence). As DNA, the CDR3 is TGTGCCAGTAGGACCTCTGGGGCCAACGTCCTGACTTTC. It is translated as CASRTSGANVLTF.

The rearrangement joins TRBV28 to TRBJ2-3, with 7 bases that match TRBD1. The J segment lost 1 base and the V segment lost 6 bases, leaving 7 bases of the junction unmatched. Germline CDR1 reads MDHEN; CDR2 reads SYDVKM. This CDR3 is built from 15 residues. CDR3 sequence reads: CASRQQGSGTDTQYF. CDR3 coding DNA: TGTGCCAGCAGACAACAGGGGAGTGGCACAGATACGCAGTATTTT.

The V and J genes are TRBV11-2 and TRBJ1-1; 8 positions match TRBD1. This CDR3 has 17 amino acids. CDR1 is SGHAT and CDR2 is FQNNGV in the germline V gene. J was trimmed by 0 bases and V by 1 base; bases with no gene match: 7. The CDR3: CASSLGTGRGLNTEAFF. CDR3 nucleotides: TGTGCCAGCAGCTTAGGGACAGGGAGGGGATTGAACACTGAAGCTTTCTTT.

The J gene is TRBJ2-7, the V gene TRBV28, with D perhaps assigned TRBD1 or TRBD2 (5 bases each). The CDR3 extends over 11 amino acids. Trimming removed 3 bases at V and 10 bases at J, with 10 bases between. Germline lookup yields CDR1 MDHEN and CDR2 SYDVKM. The CDR3 DNA reads as TGTGCCAGCAGTTTGGGGGAGCAACAGTACTTC. It specifies CASSLGEQQYF.

V usage is TRBV27 and J usage is TRBJ2-1; TRBD2 aligns across 8 bases. CDR1 is MNHEY and CDR2 is SMNVEV in the germline V gene (reference sequence). J gave up 5 bases and V 5 bases, and 8 bases lay outside the gene matches. The CDR3 totals 15 residues. The CDR3 reads CASSVASGSHNEQFF. CDR3 sequence (DNA): TGTGCCAGCAGTGTGGCTAGCGGGTCGCACAATGAGCAGTTCTTC.

Only one count was recorded for this clone. CDR3 in DNA: TGTGCCAGCAGTGAACGGAGCGGAGTAGCCAAAAACATTCAGTACTTC. Protein: CASSERSGVAKNIQYF. The rearrangement uses TRBV6-1 and TRBJ2-4; tentatively, D is TRBD2 (5 bases). The ends were cut back, 2 bases at V and 0 bases at J, with 11 bases in the middle. The germline V gene encodes CDR1 MNHNS and CDR2 SASEGT. The CDR3 is 16 amino acids.

The chain employs TRBV5-1 and TRBJ2-7; no firm D call. The ends were cut back, 1 base at V and 7 bases at J, with 9 bases in the middle. The CDR3 runs 12 residues. Germline CDR1 SGHRS, CDR2 YFSETQ. CDR3 protein: CASSLSGREQYF. In DNA form, the CDR3 reads TGCGCCAGCAGCTTGTCCGGGCGGGAGCAGTACTTC.